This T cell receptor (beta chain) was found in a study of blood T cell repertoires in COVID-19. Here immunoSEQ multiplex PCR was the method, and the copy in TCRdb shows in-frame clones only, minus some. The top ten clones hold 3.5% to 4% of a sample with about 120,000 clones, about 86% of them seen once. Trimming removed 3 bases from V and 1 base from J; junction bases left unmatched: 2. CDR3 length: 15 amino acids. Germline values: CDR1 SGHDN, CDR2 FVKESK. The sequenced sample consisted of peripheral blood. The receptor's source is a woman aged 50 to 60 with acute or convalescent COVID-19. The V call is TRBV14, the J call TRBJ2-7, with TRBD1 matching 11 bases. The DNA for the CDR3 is TGTGCCAGCAGCCAGGGACAGGGGGTATCCTACGAGCAGTACTTC. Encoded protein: CASSQGQGVSYEQYF.